The 5 T cell receptor beta chains given below trace back to one sample, sequenced in a study of shared clonotypes between healthy human individuals. Data came from immunoSEQ multiplex PCR; TCRdb stores just in-frame clones and leaves some out. Of under 1,100,000 clones detected, around three quarters appear once; the ten largest clones hold around 0.6%. Sequenced material: memory CD4+ T cells from PBMCs. The subset: CD45RA-negative fraction. These receptors all come from a man between 18 and 29 years old in good health. Some clones in this sample may be carry-over from other donors' samples.

This sequence joins TRBV7-8 and TRBJ2-2, with D perhaps being TRBD1 or TRBD2 (6 bases each). This CDR3 comprises 16 residues. Germline CDR1 is SGHVS and CDR2 is FQNEAQ. Trimming left V 4 bases short and J 7 bases short, with 19 bases between. The CDR3 loop is CASSSQGRGGGGELFF. The CDR3 coding sequence is TGTGCCAGCAGCTCTCAAGGCAGGGGAGGTGGCGGGGAGCTGTTTTTT.

V usage is TRBV5-1 and J usage is TRBJ2-3, with TRBD2 as a possible D gene (5 bases). The germline CDR1 and CDR2 sequences are SGHRS and YFSETQ. The ends were cut back, 3 bases at V and 6 bases at J, with 14 bases in the middle. The CDR3 length is 14 residues. In DNA form, the CDR3 reads TGCGCCAGCAGCTCCGGGGTAACGCCGGATACGCAGTATTTT. The encoded protein is CASSSGVTPDTQYF.

The chain combines TRBV11-2 with TRBJ2-7; 7 positions match TRBD1. CDR3 length: 17 residues. From germline, CDR1 is SGHAT and CDR2 FQNNGV. V lost 7 bases to trimming and J lost 1 base; unmatched junction nucleotides: 16. For the CDR3, the DNA is TGTGCCAGCACTGCACGGTCGATCCGACAGGGTTCCTACGAGCAGTACTTC. Its translation: CASTARSIRQGSYEQYF. The variable domain in full, with the rest retrieved from reference TRBV11-2 and TRBJ2-7, is EAGVAQSPRYKIIEKRQSVAFWCNPISGHATLYWYQQILGQGPKLLIQFQNNGVVDDSQLPKDRFSAERLKGVDSTLKIQPAKLEDSAVYLCASTARSIRQGSYEQYFGPGTRLTVT.

V usage is TRBV18 and J usage is TRBJ2-5, with 10 bases lining up with TRBD2. The CDR3 totals 17 residues. Germline V CDR1 and CDR2: KGHSH, LQKENI. The V segment lost 2 bases and the J segment 1 base; nucleotides outside the gene matches: 7. The CDR3 sequence: CASSPNPAGGAQETQYF. CDR3 bases: TGTGCCAGCTCACCAAACCCAGCGGGAGGGGCCCAAGAGACCCAGTACTTC.

V gene TRBV7-2 combines with J gene TRBJ2-3; no definite D call. Looked up from germline, CDR1 is SGHTA and CDR2 is FQGNSA. The CDR3 loop spans 15 amino acids. Trimming cost V 1 base and J 2 bases, with 10 bases left between them. This chain's CDR3 is CASSLDRAVTDTQYF. CDR3 in DNA: TGTGCCAGCAGCTTAGACCGGGCCGTCACAGATACGCAGTATTTT.